This TCR beta chain was sequenced in a study of shared clonotypes between healthy human individuals. The overall study: The people who gave samples were a couple of women and a few men aged 18 to 49. Study results and limitations: Compared with memory subsets, naive subsets generally had larger estimated richness. The sharing of approximately 5.1% of naive CD4 clonotypes was seen across several donors.

Method: immunoSEQ multiplex PCR; TCRdb's copy keeps in-frame clones and lacks some. The table lists about 2,500,000 clones, approximately 92% of them singletons. As for this clone: Its antigen is not identified.

Germline CDR1 reads MNHEY; CDR2 reads SMNVEV (reference sequence). V was cut by 3 bases and J by 5 bases, with 16 bases left in between. The CDR3 is 15 residues long. The rearrangement joins TRBV27 to TRBJ2-5; the D call may be TRBD1 or TRBD2 (5 bases each). The receptor's source is a young man in good health. Sequencing was performed on naive CD4+ T cells sorted from blood. Documented subset: CD45RA+ positively selected. Here the CDR3 DNA reads TGTGCCAGCAGTTTGATGGCAGGGCGGGTTGAGACCCAGTACTTC. This encodes CASSLMAGRVETQYF.